The next 29 T cell receptor beta chains were all read from a single sample in a study of cytomegalovirus exposure and HLA in healthy donors. The PCR employed 60 Vbeta primers together with 13 Jbeta primers. The protocol was immunoSEQ multiplex PCR, while the TCRdb copy is restricted to in-frame clones and leaves out a portion. The sample carries 150,000 to 200,000 clones, about 62% recorded once. The material sequenced was PBMCs. These receptors originate from a man aged 35-49 years in good health and CMV-seronegative.

This chain connects TRBV2 to TRBJ2-4; 8 bases are a match to TRBD1. This CDR3 contains 17 residues. Germline V gene lookup returns CDR1 SNHLY and CDR2 FYNNEI. V dropped 5 bases and J dropped 0; count of bases not matched to a gene: 9. CDR3 amino acids: CASSPPDRAKAKNIQYF. The CDR3 nucleotides are TGTGCCAGCAGTCCACCGGACAGGGCCAAAGCCAAAAACATTCAGTACTTC.

The table lists this clone with a few counts. This chain joins TRBV5-4 and TRBJ2-1; D possibly corresponds to TRBD2 (5 bases). This CDR3 spans 13 amino acids. V was shortened by 0 bases and J by 5 bases, with 6 bases between the two germline ends. From germline, CDR1 is SGHNT and CDR2 YYREEE (reference sequence). As DNA, the CDR3 is TGTGCCAGCAGCTTGGAGCGGCACAATGAGCAGTTCTTC. Amino acid sequence: CASSLERHNEQFF.

This clone was seen a few times. The same CDR3 also results from other DNA sequences found in this sample. The chain combines TRBV27 with TRBJ2-7; 10 nucleotides match TRBD1. CDR1 and CDR2 (germline): MNHEY, SMNVEV (reference sequence). V trimming: 8 bases; J trimming: 4 bases; junction bases outside the gene matches: 8. CDR3 length equals 14 residues. DNA for the CDR3: TGTGCCAGCGGGTCCCGGGACAGGGGATACGAGCAGTACTTC. Its translation: CASGSRDRGYEQYF.

The genes are TRBV6-4 and TRBJ2-4, with D possibly TRBD2 on 5 matching bases. V lost 3 bases and J 5 bases, leaving 11 bases between the germline ends. The CDR3 runs 14 residues. Germline lookup yields CDR1 MRHNA and CDR2 SNTAGT. DNA of the CDR3: TGTGCCAGCAGTGAAAGTGGAGGTGAAAACATTCAGTACTTC. Translation: CASSESGGENIQYF.

CDR3 coding DNA: TGTGCCAGCAGTCCAAGACAGGGCTATGGCTACACCTTC. This encodes CASSPRQGYGYTF. The rearrangement uses TRBV27 and TRBJ1-2; TRBD1 matches at 7 bases. The CDR3 has 13 residues. Per the germline V gene, CDR1 is MNHEY and CDR2 is SMNVEV (reference sequence). The V gene end was trimmed by 5 bases and the J gene end by 4 bases; junction bases not matched to a gene: 4.

The chain is built from TRBV19 and TRBJ2-7; D is unresolved. The CDR3 runs 13 residues. The V end lost 1 base, the J end lost 2 bases, and 6 bases lay between the germline ends. CDR1 and CDR2 (germline): LNHDA, SQIVND (reference sequence). CDR3 amino acids: CASSIGRAYEQYF. The DNA for the CDR3 is TGTGCCAGTAGTATAGGACGGGCCTACGAGCAGTACTTC. The variable domain in full, with the rest retrieved from reference TRBV19 and TRBJ2-7, is DGGITQSPKYLFRKEGQNVTLSCEQNLNHDAMYWYRQDPGQGLRLIYYSQIVNDFQKGDIAEGYSVSREKKESFPLTVTSAQKNPTAFYLCASSIGRAYEQYFGPGTRLTVT.

This clone was counted only a few times. This sequence joins TRBV19 and TRBJ1-1; D is uncertain. Germline lookup yields CDR1 LNHDA and CDR2 SQIVND (reference sequence). Trimming removed 2 bases from V and 4 bases from J, with 11 bases in between. The CDR3 runs 14 residues. Here the CDR3 DNA reads TGTGCCAGTAGTATACCGGGAGTCTCCACTGAAGCTTTCTTT. It encodes CASSIPGVSTEAFF.

This clone is a singleton in its sample. This sequence joins TRBV19 and TRBJ1-1, with D hard to call. V lost 5 bases, J lost 0 bases, and 13 bases lay in between. The germline CDR1 and CDR2 sequences are LNHDA and SQIVND (reference sequence). The CDR3 spans 15 residues. The CDR3 sequence: CASSPQTGMNTEAFF. CDR3 in DNA: TGTGCCAGTAGTCCGCAGACGGGAATGAACACTGAAGCTTTCTTT.

This chain links TRBV6-1 with TRBJ1-2; no reliable D call. The CDR3 sequence is 16 residues long. The ends were cut back, 2 bases at V and 4 bases at J, with 17 bases in the middle. The germline gives CDR1 MNHNS, CDR2 SASEGT. CDR3 region: CASSESRPALGYGYTF. CDR3 sequence (DNA): TGTGCCAGCAGTGAAAGTAGGCCGGCGCTAGGCTATGGCTACACCTTC.

The chain combines TRBV25-1 with TRBJ2-1, with D maybe TRBD2 (5 bases). The CDR3 totals 18 residues. V was clipped by 1 base and J by 5 bases, with 21 bases between them. Per the germline V gene, CDR1 is MGHDK and CDR2 is SYGVNS. In nucleotides, the CDR3 is TGTGCCAGCAGTGAATCCCAGCATGCCGGGAAGACCCACAATGAGCAGTTCTTC. This codes for CASSESQHAGKTHNEQFF.

This clone turned up a few times. The genes are TRBV7-9 and TRBJ2-3; D might be TRBD2 (6 bases). The V gene lost 2 bases and the J gene lost 5 bases, with 11 bases spanning the gap. Germline-derived CDR1 and CDR2 are SEHNR and FQNEAQ (reference sequence). This CDR3 has 14 amino acids. DNA of the CDR3: TGTGCCAGCAGCTTAAATGCGGAGGGAGATACGCAGTATTTT. Translating it yields CASSLNAEGDTQYF.

This chain links TRBV20-1 with TRBJ1-1; tentative D call: TRBD1 (5 bases). V dropped 8 bases and J dropped 4 bases, with 11 bases sitting between them. The CDR3 loop spans 11 amino acids. Germline assignment: CDR1 DFQATT and CDR2 SNEGSKA (reference sequence). The CDR3 loop is CSSGFVTEAFF. For the CDR3, the DNA is TGCAGTTCAGGGTTCGTCACTGAAGCTTTCTTT.

This chain joins TRBV4-2 and TRBJ2-7, with D tentatively TRBD2 (5 bases). The CDR3 length is 14 residues. V was trimmed by 0 bases and J by 5 bases, leaving 11 bases between them. Germline CDR1 is LGHNA and CDR2 is YNFKEQ. CDR3 protein: CASSQEIGVHEQYF. The CDR3 DNA reads as TGTGCCAGCAGCCAAGAAATCGGGGTCCACGAGCAGTACTTC.

This clone was seen more than once but under ten times. V gene TRBV7-2 combines with J gene TRBJ1-2; no definite D call. Germline assignment: CDR1 SGHTA and CDR2 FQGNSA. The CDR3 has 14 amino acids. V was trimmed by 5 bases and J by 4 bases, leaving 14 bases between them. The CDR3 protein is CASSPDGRTYGYTF. CDR3 sequence (DNA): TGTGCCAGCAGCCCCGACGGGAGAACCTATGGCTACACCTTC.

This clone turned up a few times. V gene TRBV18 combines with J gene TRBJ2-5; TRBD2 aligns across 13 bases. V gave up 6 bases and J gave up 5 bases; unmatched junction bases: 3. This CDR3 contains 14 residues. Germline V gene data show CDR1 as KGHSH and CDR2 as LQKENI. CDR3 sequence: CASSGTSGAETQYF. The CDR3 DNA follows: TGTGCCAGCTCGGGGACTAGCGGGGCGGAGACCCAGTACTTC.

The rearrangement joins TRBV18 to TRBJ2-1; 14 positions match TRBD2. CDR3 length equals 18 residues. The germline CDR1 and CDR2 sequences are KGHSH and LQKENI. Unmatched junction bases numbered 11, after V lost 1 base and J lost 9 bases. CDR3: CASSPLGTSGRTWGEQFF. The CDR3, as DNA: TGTGCCAGCTCACCACTGGGGACTAGCGGGAGAACATGGGGTGAGCAGTTCTTC. Full variable domain (remainder filled in from reference TRBV18 and TRBJ2-1): NAGVMQNPRHLVRRRGQEARLRCSPMKGHSHVYWYRQLPEEGLKFMVYLQKENIIDESGMPKERFSAEFPKEGPSILRIQQVVRGDSAAYFCASSPLGTSGRTWGEQFFGPGTRLTVL.

The V and J genes are TRBV5-4 and TRBJ1-1; 9 positions agree with TRBD1. V was clipped by 3 bases and J by 6 bases; unmatched bases: 9. CDR1 and CDR2 (germline): SGHNT, YYREEE (reference sequence). CDR3 length equals 15 residues. This CDR3 reads CASSSTDRGIAEAFF. DNA for the CDR3: TGTGCCAGCAGCTCAACGGACAGGGGAATCGCTGAAGCTTTCTTT. Using reference TRBV5-4 and TRBJ1-1 for the parts outside the CDR3, the full variable domain is ETGVTQSPTHLIKTRGQQVTLRCSSQSGHNTVSWYQQALGQGPQFIFQYYREEENGRGNFPPRFSGLQFPNYSSELNVNALELDDSALYLCASSSTDRGIAEAFFGQGTRLTVV.

This chain uses TRBV30 with TRBJ1-3; 9 bases map to TRBD1. This CDR3 has 18 residues. V shed 3 bases, J shed 4 bases, and the junction held 16 bases outside the gene matches. From germline, CDR1 is GTSNPN and CDR2 SVGIG (reference sequence). This CDR3 is CAWSLPTRDRDVGNTIYF. In DNA, the CDR3 is TGTGCCTGGAGCCTACCAACTCGGGACAGGGATGTCGGAAACACCATATATTTT.

The chain joins TRBV11-2 to TRBJ2-7; maybe TRBD2 (5 bases). With 5 bases removed from V and 6 bases from J, the gap between germline ends came to 11 bases. The germline CDR1 and CDR2 sequences are SGHAT and FQNNGV. This CDR3 is 12 amino acids long. The CDR3 is CASSHGVVEQYF. Written as DNA, the CDR3 is TGTGCCAGCAGCCACGGGGTCGTCGAGCAGTACTTC.

The DNA of the CDR3 is TGTGCCAGCAGCTATTTGAACTATGGCTACACCTTC. Amino acids: CASSYLNYGYTF. The V call is TRBV14, the J call TRBJ1-2; the D is unclear. This CDR3 comprises 12 residues. V gave up 5 bases and J gave up 2 bases, with 6 bases separating them. The germline V gene encodes CDR1 SGHDN and CDR2 FVKESK.

The gene calls are TRBV29-1 and TRBJ2-3; a weak D match, TRBD1 (6 bases). Germline CDR1 reads SQVTM; CDR2 reads ANQGSEA. V lost 2 bases to trimming and J lost 3 bases, with 12 bases between them. The CDR3 totals 14 residues. CDR3 residues: CSVEPQGITDTQYF. The CDR3 DNA sequence: TGCAGCGTTGAACCCCAGGGGATAACAGATACGCAGTATTTT.

The chain recombines TRBV13 with TRBJ2-7, with 11 bases lining up with TRBD1. CDR1 is PRHDT and CDR2 is FYEKMQ in the germline V gene (reference sequence). V was clipped by 4 bases and J by 0 bases; unmatched bases: 2. The CDR3 spans 15 residues. Here the CDR3 reads CASSYGQGASYEQYF. Here the CDR3 DNA reads TGTGCCAGCAGCTACGGACAGGGGGCCTCCTACGAGCAGTACTTC.

V is TRBV7-2 and J is TRBJ2-1; 7 bases agree with TRBD2. The CDR3 loop spans 15 amino acids. The V gene's germline CDR1 is SGHTA and CDR2 FQGNSA. J was trimmed by 6 bases and V by 5 bases; bases with no gene match: 10. In nucleotides, the CDR3 is TGTGCCAGCAGCAACGGAGGGAGGGGAATCAATGAGCAGTTCTTC. This gives the protein CASSNGGRGINEQFF.

The V and J genes are TRBV15 and TRBJ2-3; 9 positions agree with TRBD2. The CDR3 totals 18 residues. From germline, CDR1 is LNHNV and CDR2 YYDKDF (reference sequence). The junction had 10 bases not matched to a gene; V was cut back by 1 base and J by 2 bases. CDR3 loop: CATSRALGLAGFTDTQYF. The CDR3 DNA sequence: TGTGCCACCAGCAGAGCCCTGGGGCTAGCGGGGTTCACAGATACGCAGTATTTT.

This clone appeared once. V gene TRBV7-8 combines with J gene TRBJ1-6; no clear D gene. There are 18 residues in the CDR3. V dropped 2 bases and J dropped 0 bases, with 14 bases sitting between them. Looked up from germline, CDR1 is SGHVS and CDR2 is FQNEAQ. The CDR3 DNA follows: TGTGCCAGCAGCTTAACCTCCCGGGAGGGCTCCTATAATTCACCCCTCCACTTT. Its translation is CASSLTSREGSYNSPLHF.

The chain has TRBV28 and TRBJ2-2, with TRBD1 identical over 9 bases. Germline loops: CDR1 MDHEN, CDR2 SYDVKM. The CDR3 extends over 18 amino acids. V shed 2 bases and J 5 bases; nucleotides not matched to a gene: 12. This CDR3 is CASSLGGRGTGRTGELFF. CDR3 DNA sequence: TGTGCCAGCAGTTTAGGGGGACGCGGGACAGGGCGTACCGGGGAGCTGTTTTTT.

The chain joins TRBV18 to TRBJ1-3; no definite D call. Trimming shortened V by 2 bases and J by 0 bases, and 8 bases separated the two germline ends. The length of the CDR3 is 15 residues. Germline V gene data show CDR1 as KGHSH and CDR2 as LQKENI. This chain's CDR3 is CASSPGESSGNTIYF. CDR3 DNA: TGTGCCAGCTCACCAGGGGAGAGCTCTGGAAACACCATATATTTT.

Only a few counts were recorded for this clone. The chain is built from TRBV19 and TRBJ1-2; no clear D gene. The CDR3 loop spans 15 amino acids. V was pared by 7 bases and J by 4 bases, with 19 bases between. Germline V gene sequence: CDR1 LNHDA, CDR2 SQIVND (reference sequence). This chain's CDR3 is CASTEAVQNIYGYTF. Written as DNA, the CDR3 is TGTGCCAGTACCGAGGCCGTCCAGAATATCTATGGCTACACCTTC. Combining the CDR3 with reference TRBV19 and TRBJ1-2 gives the whole variable domain DGGITQSPKYLFRKEGQNVTLSCEQNLNHDAMYWYRQDPGQGLRLIYYSQIVNDFQKGDIAEGYSVSREKKESFPLTVTSAQKNPTAFYLCASTEAVQNIYGYTFGSGTRLTVV.

There are a few counts of this clone. The J gene is TRBJ2-7, the V gene TRBV28; D call uncertain. The CDR3 contains 13 residues. The germline CDR1 and CDR2 sequences are MDHEN and SYDVKM. The V and J ends lost 7 bases and 6 bases respectively, with 16 bases between them. Here the CDR3 DNA reads TGTGCCAGCACCCCGCAGACATCCGGCGAGCAGTACTTC. Its translation is CASTPQTSGEQYF.